This passage covers 24 T cell receptor beta chains from one sample sequenced in a study of CD4 T cells in relation to SARS-CoV-2 and coronaviruses. CD4+ T cells from unexposed donors were obtained before the COVID-19 pandemic (2011-2018). Isolation of CD4+ T cells took place after less than 11 days in culture. TCRdb's copy holds only in-frame clones and misses some; the assay was immunoSEQ multiplex PCR. The sample has tens of thousands of clones, more than 65% seen once. These receptors are not linked to any known antigen. The sequenced sample consisted of CD4+ T cells from PBMCs, cultured in vitro. These receptors originate from a human donor in good health.

V usage is TRBV7-3 and J usage is TRBJ2-1, with 10 positions matching TRBD1. Germline V gene data show CDR1 as SGHTA and CDR2 as FQGTGA. V was pared by 2 bases and J by 8 bases, with 3 bases of the junction left unmatched. The CDR3 is 14 amino acids. In DNA form, the CDR3 reads TGTGCCAGCAGCTTACCGGGACAGGGGTATGAGCAGTTCTTC. Translated, it gives CASSLPGQGYEQFF.

The chain combines TRBV28 with TRBJ2-3; D is undetermined. The CDR3 runs 16 residues. Trimming removed 3 bases at V and 0 bases at J, with 13 bases between. The V gene's germline CDR1 is MDHEN and CDR2 SYDVKM. The CDR3 region is CASSFGVLISTDTQYF. The CDR3, as DNA: TGTGCCAGCAGTTTTGGGGTATTAATTAGCACAGATACGCAGTATTTT. The full variable domain, with the rest looked up from reference TRBV28 and TRBJ2-3, is DVKVTQSSRYLVKRTGEKVFLECVQDMDHENMFWYRQDPGLGLRLIYFSYDVKMKEKGDIPEGYSVSREKKERFSLILESASTNQTSMYLCASSFGVLISTDTQYFGPGTRLTVL.

This chain connects TRBV7-9 to TRBJ2-3; 11 bases map to TRBD2. J lost 1 base, V lost 5 bases, and 5 bases had no gene match. The germline gives CDR1 SEHNR, CDR2 FQNEAQ (reference sequence). This CDR3 has 16 amino acids. CDR3: CASSPKGLAGTDTQYF. The DNA for the CDR3 is TGTGCCAGCAGCCCGAAGGGACTAGCGGGCACAGATACGCAGTATTTT.

This clone has only a few counts. The chain has TRBV7-9 and TRBJ1-5; no reliable D call. Deletions cut 5 bases from V and 9 bases from J, with 11 bases between. The CDR3 has 12 residues. Germline V gene data show CDR1 as SEHNR and CDR2 as FQNEAQ (reference sequence). Here the CDR3 DNA reads TGTGCCAGCAGCCCCCAAAATGGGCCCCAGCATTTT. Its protein product is CASSPQNGPQHF.

CDR3 nucleotides: TGTGCCAGCAGCTTGATAGGACAGAGCTCTGGAAACACCATATATTTT. Residues: CASSLIGQSSGNTIYF. The gene calls are TRBV5-4 and TRBJ1-3, with TRBD1 as a possible D gene (6 bases). Germline CDR1 SGHNT, CDR2 YYREEE (reference sequence). The CDR3 contains 16 residues. Trimming took off 1 base at V and 0 bases at J, with 11 bases between the two ends.

This clone came up once. The chain employs TRBV3-1 (or the pseudogene TRBV3-2) and TRBJ2-1; a weak D match, TRBD1 (5 bases). The germline V gene has CDR1 LGHDT and CDR2 YNNKEL (reference sequence). CDR3 length: 12 amino acids. V lost 4 bases and J lost 8, with 9 bases in between. The CDR3 region is CASSRTTDEQFF. The CDR3 DNA follows: TGTGCCAGCAGCCGGACAACAGATGAGCAGTTCTTC.

V gene TRBV14 combines with J gene TRBJ2-1; 7 bases match TRBD2. The V gene end was trimmed by 5 bases and the J gene end by 3 bases; junction bases not matched to a gene: 7. This CDR3 has 15 amino acids. The germline CDR1 and CDR2 sequences are SGHDN and FVKESK. CDR3 loop: CASSRLGGSYNEQFF. The CDR3 DNA is TGTGCCAGCAGCAGGTTGGGGGGGAGCTACAATGAGCAGTTCTTC.

The gene calls are TRBV24-1 and TRBJ2-7; D remains ambiguous. Germline assignment: CDR1 KGHDR and CDR2 SFDVKD. The CDR3 contains 14 residues. V lost 2 bases and J lost 2, with 9 bases in between. CDR3 sequence (DNA): TGTGCCACCAGTGATTCTAAGGGCGCCTACGAGCAGTACTTC. This sequence encodes CATSDSKGAYEQYF.

The chain carries TRBV11-2 and TRBJ2-5; D is ambiguous. This CDR3 region has 12 residues. V lost 1 base, J lost 4 bases, and 4 bases lay in between. Germline CDR1 and CDR2: SGHAT and FQNNGV. The CDR3, as DNA: TGTGCCAGCAGCTTAGCAGGAGAGACCCAGTACTTC. Translated: CASSLAGETQYF.

The rearrangement joins TRBV21-1 to TRBJ2-7; the table gives TRBD2 as D, unverified against the DNA. TRBV21-1 is recorded as a pseudogene. This CDR3 contains 17 residues. The CDR3: CASSKVDPRDWTYEQYF. Written as DNA, the CDR3 is TGTGCCAGCAGCAAAGTAGATCCGCGGGACTGGACCTACGAGCAGTACTTC.

The chain combines TRBV19 with TRBJ2-2; D is possibly TRBD1 (5 bases). The V gene lost 7 bases and the J gene lost 4 bases, with 7 bases spanning the gap. Germline CDR1 and CDR2: LNHDA and SQIVND (reference sequence). The CDR3 runs to 12 residues. The CDR3 sequence is CASNRGTGELFF. CDR3 coding DNA: TGTGCCAGTAATAGGGGCACCGGGGAGCTGTTTTTT.

The CDR3 DNA sequence: TGTGCCAGCAGCCAAGGACTACACGGAGGTTCCGAGCAGTACTTC. Translating it yields CASSQGLHGGSEQYF. The chain has TRBV3-1 (or the pseudogene TRBV3-2) and TRBJ2-7; D possibly corresponds to TRBD2 (5 bases). Germline V gives CDR1 LGHDT, CDR2 YNNKEL (reference sequence). The V and J ends lost 1 base and 6 bases respectively, with 16 bases between them. The length of the CDR3 is 15 residues.

V usage is TRBV10-3 and J usage is TRBJ1-3; possibly TRBD1 for D (5 bases). The CDR3 contains 15 residues. Germline-derived CDR1 and CDR2 are ENHRY and SYGVKD. V dropped 8 bases and J dropped 0 bases, with 14 bases sitting between them. The chain's CDR3 is CAIHFRGPSGNTIYF. In DNA, the CDR3 is TGTGCCATCCATTTCCGGGGCCCCTCTGGAAACACCATATATTTT.

The chain recombines TRBV2 with TRBJ2-5; no clear D gene. The CDR3 runs to 12 residues. V was shortened by 4 bases and J by 5 bases, with 8 bases between the two germline ends. Germline loops: CDR1 SNHLY, CDR2 FYNNEI. CDR3 in DNA: TGTGCCAGCAGTGTGATAGCTGAGACCCAGTACTTC. The encoded protein is CASSVIAETQYF.

J is TRBJ2-1 and V is TRBV30, with D perhaps matching TRBD2 (5 bases). This CDR3 has 11 residues. Trimming cost V 5 bases and J 11 bases, with 13 bases left between them. Per the germline V gene, CDR1 is GTSNPN and CDR2 is SVGIG (reference sequence). The CDR3 here is CAWSPGLQQFF. DNA for the CDR3: TGTGCCTGGTCGCCGGGATTACAGCAGTTCTTC. Looking up the rest from reference TRBV30 and TRBJ2-1 gives the full variable domain: SQTIHQWPATLVQPVGSPLSLECTVEGTSNPNLYWYRQAAGRGLQLLFYSVGIGQISSEVPQNLSASRPQDRQFILSSKKLLLSDSGFYLCAWSPGLQQFFGPGTRLTVL.

J is TRBJ2-5 and V is TRBV2, with D hard to call. This CDR3 is 13 amino acids long. V was cut by 7 bases and J by 6 bases, with 15 bases left in between. Germline V gene data show CDR1 as SNHLY and CDR2 as FYNNEI. The CDR3 nucleotides are TGTGCCAGCACCCCCCCCGAGCTGAAGACCCAGTACTTC. As protein: CASTPPELKTQYF.

The gene calls are TRBV6-5 and TRBJ1-2; a possible D gene is TRBD1 (6 bases). The CDR3 covers 14 residues. V was cut by 6 bases and J by 3 bases, with 14 bases left in between. The germline gives CDR1 MNHEY, CDR2 SVGAGI. CDR3 nucleotides: TGTGCCAGCAGCCAGGTCAGGGGATACTATGGCTACACCTTC. This sequence encodes CASSQVRGYYGYTF.

The chain is built from TRBV5-1 and TRBJ1-1, with TRBD1 identical over 9 bases. The germline gives CDR1 SGHRS, CDR2 YFSETQ. The CDR3 spans 13 residues. V dropped 3 bases and J dropped 5; count of bases not matched to a gene: 2. The CDR3 coding sequence is TGCGCCAGCAGCTGGACAGGGGAAACTGAAGCTTTCTTT. As protein: CASSWTGETEAFF. Variable domain in full (rest from reference TRBV5-1 and TRBJ1-1): KAGVTQTPRYLIKTRGQQVTLSCSPISGHRSVSWYQQTPGQGLQFLFEYFSETQRNKGNFPGRFSGRQFSNSRSEMNVSTLELGDSALYLCASSWTGETEAFFGQGTRLTVV.

The chain joins TRBV29-1 to TRBJ1-1; D may be TRBD1 (6 bases). The CDR3 loop spans 13 amino acids. Germline lookup yields CDR1 SQVTM and CDR2 ANQGSEA. The germline V and J ends were trimmed by 7 bases and 0 bases, with 12 bases remaining between them. The CDR3 sequence: CSAPGHLNTEAFF. The CDR3, as DNA: TGCAGCGCCCCGGGACACCTGAACACTGAAGCTTTCTTT.

The chain recombines TRBV28 with TRBJ2-4, with 7 nucleotides matching TRBD2. There are 14 residues in the CDR3. CDR1 is MDHEN and CDR2 is SYDVKM in the germline V gene. The J segment lost 13 bases and the V segment lost 8 bases, leaving 17 bases of the junction unmatched. CDR3 sequence reads: CASHSYHRDGGQYF. CDR3 DNA: TGTGCCAGCCATAGTTATCACCGGGACGGGGGGCAGTACTTC.

The count of this clone is one. The genes are TRBV5-6 and TRBJ2-4, with 10 bases that match TRBD2. CDR3 size: 15 residues. The V and J ends lost 0 bases and 7 bases, in that order; junction bases with no gene match: 4. The germline V gene has CDR1 SGHDT and CDR2 YYEEEE. The CDR3 is CASSLVAGGQNIQYF. The CDR3 DNA reads as TGTGCCAGCAGCTTGGTAGCGGGAGGACAGAACATTCAGTACTTC.

The V call is TRBV5-1, the J call TRBJ2-1; 9 bases fit TRBD2. J was trimmed by 3 bases and V by 0 bases; bases with no gene match: 4. The CDR3 is made up of 16 amino acids. In germline, CDR1 is SGHRS, CDR2 YFSETQ. The chain's CDR3 is CASSLAVTSGYNEQFF. As DNA, the CDR3 is TGCGCCAGCAGCTTGGCCGTGACTAGCGGCTACAATGAGCAGTTCTTC.

The chain is built from TRBV7-9 and TRBJ2-4, with 7 bases fitting TRBD2. This CDR3 is built from 12 residues. J was trimmed by 11 bases and V by 4 bases; bases with no gene match: 5. CDR1 and CDR2 (germline): SEHNR, FQNEAQ (reference sequence). CDR3 coding DNA: TGTGCCAGCAGCTCAGGGAGCGGGGTTCAGTACTTC. Amino acid sequence: CASSSGSGVQYF.

The V and J genes are TRBV28 and TRBJ2-7; D might be TRBD1 (5 bases). V was cut by 10 bases and J by 2 bases, with 15 bases left in between. This CDR3 region has 13 residues. In germline, CDR1 is MDHEN, CDR2 SYDVKM. In DNA form, the CDR3 reads TGTGCCACCTTCCGTCAGGGCGCCTACGAGCAGTACTTC. Translated, it gives CATFRQGAYEQYF.